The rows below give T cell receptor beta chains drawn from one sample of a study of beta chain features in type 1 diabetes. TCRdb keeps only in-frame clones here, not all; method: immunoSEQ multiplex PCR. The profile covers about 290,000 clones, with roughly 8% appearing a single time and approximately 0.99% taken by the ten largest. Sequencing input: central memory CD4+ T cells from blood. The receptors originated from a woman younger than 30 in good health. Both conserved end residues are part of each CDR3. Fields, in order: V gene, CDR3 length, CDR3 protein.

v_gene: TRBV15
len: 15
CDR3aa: CATSRAGTGNTEAFF

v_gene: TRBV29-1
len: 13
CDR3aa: CSVEVTVADTQYF

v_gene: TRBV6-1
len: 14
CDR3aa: CASSVQQGPYGYTF

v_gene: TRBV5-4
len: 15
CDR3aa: CASRSGTSGSNEQFF

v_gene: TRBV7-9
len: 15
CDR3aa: CASSLLGAGSYEQYF

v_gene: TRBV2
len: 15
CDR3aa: CASSDEGQPRNEQYF

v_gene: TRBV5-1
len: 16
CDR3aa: CASSNRAVQPGETQYF

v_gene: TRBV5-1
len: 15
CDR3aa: CASSSGTGSGNEQFF

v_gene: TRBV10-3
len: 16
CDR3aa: CAISGTSGASTDTQYF

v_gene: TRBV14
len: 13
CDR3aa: CASQVQLTDTQYF

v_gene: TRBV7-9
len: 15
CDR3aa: CAGTEGGSLNTEAFF

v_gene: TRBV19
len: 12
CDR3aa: CASSISFREQFF

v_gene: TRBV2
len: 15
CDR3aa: CASSGVVSRQETQYF

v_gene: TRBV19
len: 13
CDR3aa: CASMAGSSQPQHF

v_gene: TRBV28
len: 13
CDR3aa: CASSLRTPGELFF

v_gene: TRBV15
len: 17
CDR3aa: CATSMIELTLAKNIQYF

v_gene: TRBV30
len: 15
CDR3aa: CAWSEWGQGANGYTF

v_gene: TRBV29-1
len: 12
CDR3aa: CSVPVGDYGYTF

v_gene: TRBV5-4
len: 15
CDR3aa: CASSGKRVSLNEQFF

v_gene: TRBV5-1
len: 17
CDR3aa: CASSLSGPSMTNYGYTF

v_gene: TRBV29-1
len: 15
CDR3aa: CSVVGGQGSYNEQFF

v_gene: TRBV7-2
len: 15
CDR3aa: CASSGRQGGTDTQYF

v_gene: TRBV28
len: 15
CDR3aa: CASSGKQGSISPLHF

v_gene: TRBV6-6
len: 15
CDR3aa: CASSSGTGGQETQYF

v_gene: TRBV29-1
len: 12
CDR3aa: CSAGQPNQPQHF

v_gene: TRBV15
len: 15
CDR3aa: CATTPTAGGANEQFF

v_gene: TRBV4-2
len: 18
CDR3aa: CASSQLIGGRALNYGYTF

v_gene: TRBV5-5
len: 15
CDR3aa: CASSEAVNSYNEQFF

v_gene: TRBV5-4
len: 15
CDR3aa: CATGLAGGTTGELFF

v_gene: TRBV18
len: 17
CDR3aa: CASSPRLGREGRNEQFF

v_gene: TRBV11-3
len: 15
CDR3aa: CASSPGTGVYNEQFF

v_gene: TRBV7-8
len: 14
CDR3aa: CASSALQGGTEAFF

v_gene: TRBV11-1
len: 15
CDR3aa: CASSRDRHPGQPQHF

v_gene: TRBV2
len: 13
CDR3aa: CASTSSMNTEAFF

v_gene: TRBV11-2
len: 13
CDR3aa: CASRRGQEGIQYF

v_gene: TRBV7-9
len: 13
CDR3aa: CASSFGGGETQYF

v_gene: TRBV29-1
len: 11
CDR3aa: CSVVVGLGQYF

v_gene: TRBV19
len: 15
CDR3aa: CASSPRLDRKETQYF

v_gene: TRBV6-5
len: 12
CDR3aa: CASSSYTGELFF

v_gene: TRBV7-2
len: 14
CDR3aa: CASSLGPGLNEQYF

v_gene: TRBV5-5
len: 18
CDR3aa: CASSLSVTRSRDNYGYTF

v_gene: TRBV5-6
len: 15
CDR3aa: CASSSISRGSYGYTF

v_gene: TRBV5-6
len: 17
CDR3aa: CASSSLQGSSSYNEQFF

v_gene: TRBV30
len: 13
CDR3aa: CAWTLDLNGELFF

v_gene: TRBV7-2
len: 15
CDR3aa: CASSSLPLNTGELFF

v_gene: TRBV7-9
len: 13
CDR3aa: CASSEGVRETQYF

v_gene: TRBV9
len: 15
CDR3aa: CASSVDPGPTGELFF

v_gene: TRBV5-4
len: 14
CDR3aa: CASSEQVANYGYTF

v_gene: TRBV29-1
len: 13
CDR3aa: CSSCVGQGERAFF